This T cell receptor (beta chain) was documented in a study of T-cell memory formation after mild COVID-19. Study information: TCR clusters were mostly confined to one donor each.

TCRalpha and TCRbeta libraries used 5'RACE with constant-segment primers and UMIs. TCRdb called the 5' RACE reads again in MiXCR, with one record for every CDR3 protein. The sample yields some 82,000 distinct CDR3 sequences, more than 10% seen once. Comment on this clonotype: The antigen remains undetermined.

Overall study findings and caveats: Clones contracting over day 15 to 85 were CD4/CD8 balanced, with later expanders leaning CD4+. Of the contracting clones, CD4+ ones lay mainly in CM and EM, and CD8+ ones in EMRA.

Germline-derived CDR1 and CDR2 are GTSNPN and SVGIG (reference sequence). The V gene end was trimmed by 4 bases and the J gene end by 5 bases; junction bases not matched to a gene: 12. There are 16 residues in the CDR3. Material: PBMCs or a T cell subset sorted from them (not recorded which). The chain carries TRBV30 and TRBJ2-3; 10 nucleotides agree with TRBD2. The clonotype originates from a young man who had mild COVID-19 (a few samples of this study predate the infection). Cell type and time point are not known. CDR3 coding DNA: TGTGCCTGGACCCCCTCGGGACTAGCGTTCGGAGATACGCAGTATTTT. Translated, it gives CAWTPSGLAFGDTQYF.